This T cell receptor (beta chain) was profiled in a study of cytomegalovirus exposure and HLA in healthy donors. Study-wide background: As an earlier analysis found, 150 million to 200 million T cells yielded 100 million to 130 million unique TCR beta sequences.

Study-level results: Looking again later, the authors saw that most CMV-associated TCR beta chains seemed HLA-restricted. Researchers reported that three CMV-associated chains were confirmed in vitro as CMV antigen-specific.

The PCR employed 60 Vbeta primers together with 13 Jbeta primers. The table came from immunoSEQ multiplex PCR; TCRdb's copy has only in-frame clones and leaves some out. This sample contains roughly 75,000 clones. CDR1 LNHDA and CDR2 SQIVND come from the germline V gene (reference sequence). V shed 3 bases and J shed 5 bases, with 14 bases lying between them. CDR3 size: 14 residues. Concerning this clone: Its specificity is not known.

Everyone who donated was a healthy bone marrow donor. The clonotype originates from a man aged 40-49 years in good health and CMV-seronegative. The chain couples TRBV19 to TRBJ2-7, with D unclear. The sample comprised PBMCs. CDR3 sequence reads: CASSILLSSHEQYF. CDR3 sequence (DNA): TGTGCCAGTAGTATTCTCCTCTCGAGTCACGAGCAGTACTTC.